The 23 T cell receptor beta chains given below trace back to one sample, sequenced in a study of T-cell memory formation after mild COVID-19. Each CDR3 protein is one row after TCRdb ran MiXCR on the 5' RACE reads. The sample holds 400,000 to 500,000 distinct CDR3 sequences, approximately 19% seen once. The material sequenced was PBMCs or a T cell subset sorted from them (not recorded which). The receptor set was obtained from a man between 18 and 35 years old who had mild COVID-19 (a few samples of this study predate the infection). Cell type and time point are not known.

The chain is built from TRBV18 and TRBJ2-3; D is possibly TRBD2 (6 bases). V gave up 2 bases and J gave up 3 bases, with 21 bases separating them. CDR1 is KGHSH and CDR2 is LQKENI in the germline V gene. The CDR3 contains 18 residues. CDR3 sequence reads: CASSPGFRDLVSTDTQYF. Here the CDR3 DNA reads TGTGCCAGCTCACCAGGCTTTAGGGACTTGGTGTCGACAGATACGCAGTATTTT.

The chain combines TRBV5-1 with TRBJ2-7; 9 bases are a match to TRBD2. After removal of 4 bases from V and 6 bases from J, the junction contained 5 bases not matched to a gene. Germline CDR1 reads SGHRS; CDR2 reads YFSETQ. CDR3 length: 13 residues. The DNA of the CDR3 is TGCGCCAGCAGCAAGGGACTAGCACTCGAGCAGTACTTC. Protein product: CASSKGLALEQYF.

This chain joins TRBV5-1 and TRBJ2-7, with 10 bases identical to TRBD1. The CDR3 runs to 14 residues. CDR1 and CDR2 (germline): SGHRS, YFSETQ. The V gene end was trimmed by 4 bases and the J gene end by 6 bases; junction bases not matched to a gene: 7. CDR3 amino acids: CASSLTGGSPEQYF. Here the CDR3 DNA reads TGCGCCAGCAGCCTGACAGGGGGCAGTCCCGAGCAGTACTTC.

The J gene is TRBJ2-7, the V gene TRBV6-5; TRBD2 might be the D (6 bases). Germline CDR1 MNHEY, CDR2 SVGAGI. Between the trimmed V and J ends, which lost 5 bases and 5 bases, there was a span of 19 bases. The CDR3 is 15 residues long. The CDR3 sequence: CASSPRDWVRNEQYF. CDR3 in DNA: TGTGCCAGCAGTCCCCGGGACTGGGTTCGGAACGAGCAGTACTTC.

In this sample, this clonotype turned up a few times. This chain uses TRBV2 with TRBJ2-7; no clear D gene. CDR3 length: 13 residues. Germline V gene data show CDR1 as SNHLY and CDR2 as FYNNEI. The V gene lost 4 bases and the J gene lost 2 bases, with 9 bases spanning the gap. The DNA for the CDR3 is TGTGCCAGCAGTGTAAGGGCTACCTACGAGCAGTACTTC. The encoded protein is CASSVRATYEQYF.

At least ten counts were recorded for this clonotype. The chain combines TRBV5-6 with TRBJ1-3; unclear D gene. The CDR3 consists of 14 residues. Germline V gives CDR1 SGHDT, CDR2 YYEEEE. The V gene lost 0 bases and the J gene lost 0 bases, with 4 bases spanning the gap. The CDR3 DNA reads as TGTGCCAGCAGCTTGGAGAGCTCTGGAAACACCATATATTTT. Amino acids: CASSLESSGNTIYF.

A few counts support this clonotype. The rearrangement joins TRBV20-1 to TRBJ2-1, with 8 bases matching TRBD2. Germline-derived CDR1 and CDR2 are DFQATT and SNEGSKA (reference sequence). The length of the CDR3 is 15 residues. V lost 6 bases to trimming and J lost 0 bases; unmatched junction nucleotides: 7. DNA for the CDR3: TGCAGTGCCTCAGCGGGGGTAAGCTCCTACAATGAGCAGTTCTTC. It translates to CSASAGVSSYNEQFF.

The gene calls are TRBV6-2 or TRBV6-3 and TRBJ2-7; TRBD1 aligns across 7 bases. Trimming at V came to 6 bases and at J to 5 bases, leaving 10 bases not matched to a gene. The CDR3 is made up of 14 amino acids. Per germline, CDR1 MNHEY and CDR2 SVGEGT. The CDR3 sequence is CASSSPGGSHEQYF. For the CDR3, the DNA is TGTGCCAGCAGCTCACCAGGGGGTTCCCACGAGCAGTACTTC.

There are a few counts of this clonotype. The chain employs TRBV29-1 and TRBJ2-3; 14 positions agree with TRBD2. Trimming took 6 bases from V and 2 from J; bases not matched to a gene: 1. In germline, CDR1 is SQVTM, CDR2 ANQGSEA. The CDR3 has 14 amino acids. CDR3 bases: TGCAGCGTGACTAGCGGGGGGGACACAGATACGCAGTATTTT. Translating it yields CSVTSGGDTDTQYF.

This clonotype was found a few times. J is TRBJ2-2 and V is TRBV11-2; D is ambiguous. The CDR3 has 14 amino acids. Trimming left V 3 bases short and J 5 bases short, with 10 bases between. Germline lookup yields CDR1 SGHAT and CDR2 FQNNGV. The CDR3 loop is CASSFIVGTGELFF. Written as DNA, the CDR3 is TGTGCCAGCAGCTTCATAGTTGGAACCGGGGAGCTGTTTTTT.

The chain couples TRBV30 to TRBJ1-5, with unresolved D. The germline V and J ends were trimmed by 5 bases and 5 bases, with 10 bases remaining between them. Germline values: CDR1 GTSNPN, CDR2 SVGIG (reference sequence). The CDR3 runs 12 residues. CDR3 sequence: CAWGVLHQPQHF. CDR3 sequence (DNA): TGTGCCTGGGGCGTCCTTCATCAGCCCCAGCATTTT.

The chain has TRBV12-3 or TRBV12-4 and TRBJ1-1; the D is unclear. The CDR3 has 13 residues. The V gene lost 5 bases and the J gene lost 4 bases, with 11 bases spanning the gap. DNA of the CDR3: TGTGCCAGCAGTCCGTCGGGGAGCACTGAAGCTTTCTTT. It specifies CASSPSGSTEAFF.

This clonotype was observed a handful of times. This chain joins TRBV29-1 and TRBJ2-7; no definite D call. V gave up 4 bases and J gave up 2 bases, with 9 bases separating them. The germline CDR1 and CDR2 sequences are SQVTM and ANQGSEA. This CDR3 is built from 12 residues. CDR3 amino acids: CSVVVGPYEQYV. The CDR3 DNA reads as TGCAGCGTTGTGGTTGGCCCCTACGAGCAGTACGTC.

In its sample, this clonotype was seen a few times. V and J are TRBV7-3 and TRBJ2-3; D is tentatively TRBD1 or TRBD2 (5 bases each). This CDR3 region has 14 residues. Trimming cost V 3 bases and J 7 bases, with 14 bases left between them. Germline-derived CDR1 and CDR2 are SGHTA and FQGTGA. The CDR3 DNA reads as TGTGCCAGCAGCTTCGGGGCCTCTTTGAATACGCAGTATTTT. Amino acid sequence: CASSFGASLNTQYF.

This clonotype was picked up a small number of times. The chain uses TRBV5-1 and TRBJ2-7; no clear D. There are 13 residues in the CDR3. The germline V gene encodes CDR1 SGHRS and CDR2 YFSETQ. V was clipped by 4 bases and J by 3 bases, with 11 bases between them. CDR3 bases: TGCGCCAGCAGCACCGGTAGGAACTACGAGCAGTACTTC. Amino acids: CASSTGRNYEQYF.

There are a few counts of this clonotype. The chain recombines TRBV12-3 or TRBV12-4 with TRBJ2-1; TRBD2 aligns across 16 bases. V lost 8 bases to trimming and J lost 9 bases; unmatched junction nucleotides: 10. The CDR3 is 16 amino acids. The CDR3 protein is CASGPGLAGGRGEQFF. In nucleotides, the CDR3 is TGTGCCAGCGGGCCGGGACTAGCGGGGGGGAGGGGTGAGCAGTTCTTC.

This clonotype was observed a few times. The chain combines TRBV29-1 with TRBJ1-2; D is ambiguous. Per germline, CDR1 SQVTM and CDR2 ANQGSEA. This CDR3 contains 12 residues. V lost 5 bases to trimming and J lost 0 bases, with 7 bases between them. CDR3 sequence reads: CSVSGSNYGYTF. The CDR3 DNA is TGCAGCGTTAGTGGGTCTAACTATGGCTACACCTTC.

This clonotype has a handful of counts. The chain couples TRBV28 to TRBJ2-7; D might be TRBD1 or TRBD2, each matching 6 bases. Germline CDR1 reads MDHEN; CDR2 reads SYDVKM. The CDR3 consists of 12 residues. The ends were cut back, 7 bases at V and 0 bases at J, with 7 bases in the middle. The CDR3 nucleotides read TGTGCCAGCAAGGGGGGCTCCTACGAGCAGTACGTC. This codes for CASKGGSYEQYV.

This clonotype was picked up a small number of times. The chain carries TRBV4-3 and TRBJ2-3, with D possibly TRBD2 on 7 matching bases. In germline, CDR1 is LGHNA, CDR2 YSLEER. The CDR3 contains 16 residues. Deletions cut 0 bases from V and 4 bases from J, with 14 bases between. The chain's CDR3 is CASSQDGRGSADTQYF. CDR3 nucleotide sequence: TGCGCCAGCAGCCAAGATGGGAGGGGGAGCGCAGATACGCAGTATTTT.

This sequence joins TRBV7-8 and TRBJ1-1; TRBD1 aligns across 7 bases. CDR1 and CDR2 (germline): SGHVS, FQNEAQ. J lost 12 bases, V lost 7 bases, and 20 bases had no gene match. The CDR3 spans 15 residues. In DNA form, the CDR3 reads TGTGCCAGCACCTTCCGACGGGACAGCTTAACAGGGTCTTTCTTT. It specifies CASTFRRDSLTGSFF.

This clonotype was observed a handful of times. The chain is built from TRBV5-6 and TRBJ2-3, with D perhaps matching TRBD1 or TRBD2 (5 bases each). The CDR3 contains 17 residues. The germline V and J ends were trimmed by 2 bases and 3 bases, with 19 bases remaining between them. In germline, CDR1 is SGHDT, CDR2 YYEEEE. CDR3 nucleotides: TGTGCCAGCAGCTTCGAGAAACCGGGTGAGGGGACAGATACGCAGTATTTT. Encoded protein: CASSFEKPGEGTDTQYF.

This rearrangement joins TRBV28 to TRBJ2-7; no clear D gene. The CDR3 has 14 residues. Deletions cut 6 bases from V and 2 bases from J, with 14 bases between. CDR1 MDHEN and CDR2 SYDVKM come from the germline V gene. This CDR3 is CASSRGNKAYEQYV. DNA of the CDR3: TGTGCCAGCAGCCGCGGAAACAAAGCCTACGAGCAGTACGTC.

This clonotype was observed a handful of times. The V gene is TRBV6-5, the J gene TRBJ1-1; 7 positions agree with TRBD1. The V segment lost 5 bases and the J segment 0 bases; nucleotides outside the gene matches: 6. Germline-derived CDR1 and CDR2 are MNHEY and SVGAGI. The CDR3 has 15 amino acids. For the CDR3, the DNA is TGTGCCAGCAGTGATACAGGGGTAATGAACACTGAAGCTTTCTTT. Translated, it gives CASSDTGVMNTEAFF.